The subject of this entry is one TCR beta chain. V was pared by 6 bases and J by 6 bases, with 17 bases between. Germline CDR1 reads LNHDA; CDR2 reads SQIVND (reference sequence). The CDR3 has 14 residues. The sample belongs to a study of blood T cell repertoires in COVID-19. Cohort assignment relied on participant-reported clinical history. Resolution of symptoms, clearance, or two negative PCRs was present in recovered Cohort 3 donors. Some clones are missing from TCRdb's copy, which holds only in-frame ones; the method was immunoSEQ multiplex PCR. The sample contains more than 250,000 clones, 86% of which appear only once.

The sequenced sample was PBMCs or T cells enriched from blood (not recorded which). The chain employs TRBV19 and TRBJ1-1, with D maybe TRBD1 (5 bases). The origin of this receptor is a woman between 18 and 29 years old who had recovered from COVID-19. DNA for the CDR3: TGTGCCAGTAGCGAGGACGGGGGAAAATCTGAAGCTTTCTTT. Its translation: CASSEDGGKSEAFF.